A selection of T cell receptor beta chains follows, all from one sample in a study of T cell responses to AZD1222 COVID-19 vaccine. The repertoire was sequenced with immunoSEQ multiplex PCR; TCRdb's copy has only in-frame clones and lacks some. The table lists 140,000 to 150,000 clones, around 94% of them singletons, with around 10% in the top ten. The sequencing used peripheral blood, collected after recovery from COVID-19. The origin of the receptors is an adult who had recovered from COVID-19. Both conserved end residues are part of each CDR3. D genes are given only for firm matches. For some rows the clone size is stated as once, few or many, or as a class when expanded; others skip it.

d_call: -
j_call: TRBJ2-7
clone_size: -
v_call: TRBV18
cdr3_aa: CASSPSRSYEQYF
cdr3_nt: TGTGCCAGCTCACCTTCCCGCTCCTACGAGCAGTACTTC

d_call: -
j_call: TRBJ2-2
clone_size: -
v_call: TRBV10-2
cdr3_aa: CASTPPVRTANTGELFF
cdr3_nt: TGCGCCAGCACTCCGCCCGTCCGTACCGCGAACACCGGGGAGCTGTTTTTT

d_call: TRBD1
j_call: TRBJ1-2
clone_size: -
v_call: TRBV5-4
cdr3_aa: CASSFGQANYGYTF
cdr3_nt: TGTGCCAGCAGCTTTGGACAGGCTAACTATGGCTACACCTTC

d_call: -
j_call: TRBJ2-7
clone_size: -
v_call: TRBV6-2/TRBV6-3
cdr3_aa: CASSYLPGPTREQYF
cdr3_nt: TGTGCCAGCAGTTACTTACCGGGTCCGACGAGGGAGCAGTACTTC

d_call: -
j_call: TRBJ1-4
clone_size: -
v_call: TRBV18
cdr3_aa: CATRRGSGEKLFF
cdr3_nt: TGTGCCACTCGTAGGGGTTCGGGCGAAAAACTGTTTTTT

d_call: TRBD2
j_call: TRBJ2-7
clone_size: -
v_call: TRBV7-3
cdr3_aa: CASSLRLAGVDEQYF
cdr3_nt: TGTGCCAGCAGCTTAAGACTAGCGGGAGTTGACGAGCAGTACTTC

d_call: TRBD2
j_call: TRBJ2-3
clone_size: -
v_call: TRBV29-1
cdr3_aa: CSVERTSGSTDTQYF
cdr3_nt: TGCAGCGTTGAACGGACTAGCGGAAGTACAGATACGCAGTATTTT

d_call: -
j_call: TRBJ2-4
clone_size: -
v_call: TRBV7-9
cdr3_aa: CASSRSMVEVIDIQYF
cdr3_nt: TGTGCCAGCAGCCGGTCTATGGTTGAGGTGATCGACATTCAGTACTTC

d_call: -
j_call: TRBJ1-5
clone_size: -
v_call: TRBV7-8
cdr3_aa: CASSLVGQGGLSNQPQHF
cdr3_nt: TGTGCCAGCAGCTTAGTGGGGCAAGGGGGGCTTAGCAATCAGCCCCAGCATTTT

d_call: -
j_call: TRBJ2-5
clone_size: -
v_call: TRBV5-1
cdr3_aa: CASSLSGAETQYF
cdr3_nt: TGCGCCAGCAGCTTGTCGGGGGCGGAGACCCAGTACTTC

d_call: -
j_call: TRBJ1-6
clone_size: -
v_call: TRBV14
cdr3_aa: CASSQQVYNSPLHF
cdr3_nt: TGTGCCAGCAGCCAACAGGTTTATAATTCACCCCTCCACTTT

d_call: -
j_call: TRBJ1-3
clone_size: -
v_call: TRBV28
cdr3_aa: CASSLAGAGNTIYF
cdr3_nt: TGTGCCAGCAGTTTAGCGGGGGCCGGAAACACCATATATTTT

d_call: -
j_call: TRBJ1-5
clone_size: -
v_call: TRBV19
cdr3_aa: CASRAREFRGNQPQHF
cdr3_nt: TGTGCCAGTAGGGCCAGGGAGTTCAGGGGTAATCAGCCCCAGCATTTT

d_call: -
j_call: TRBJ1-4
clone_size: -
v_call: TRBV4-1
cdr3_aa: CASSQDPPAFNEKLFF
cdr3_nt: TGCGCCAGCAGCCAAGATCCCCCAGCCTTCAATGAAAAACTGTTTTTT

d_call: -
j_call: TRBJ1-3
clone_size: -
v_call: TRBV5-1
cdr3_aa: CASSLWASGPGNTIYF
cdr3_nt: TGCGCCAGCAGCTTGTGGGCCTCAGGACCTGGAAACACCATATATTTT

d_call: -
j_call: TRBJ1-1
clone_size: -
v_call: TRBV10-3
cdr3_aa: CAISEGQGRRAEAFF
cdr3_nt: TGTGCCATCAGTGAGGGGCAGGGTAGGCGGGCTGAAGCTTTCTTT

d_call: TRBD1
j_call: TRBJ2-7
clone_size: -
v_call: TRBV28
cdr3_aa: CASRGDRYEQYF
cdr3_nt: TGTGCCAGCAGGGGGGACAGGTACGAGCAGTACTTC

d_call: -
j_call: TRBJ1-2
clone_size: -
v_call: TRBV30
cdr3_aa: CACPDKGPGYTF
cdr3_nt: TGTGCCTGCCCCGACAAGGGTCCGGGCTACACCTTC

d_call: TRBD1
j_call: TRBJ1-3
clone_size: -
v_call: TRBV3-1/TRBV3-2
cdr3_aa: CASSHGQGTTIYF
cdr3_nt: TGTGCCAGCAGCCACGGACAGGGGACCACCATATATTTT

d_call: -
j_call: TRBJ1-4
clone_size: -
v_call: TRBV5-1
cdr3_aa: CASSQQGATNEKLFF
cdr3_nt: TGCGCCAGCAGCCAGCAGGGCGCAACTAATGAAAAACTGTTTTTT

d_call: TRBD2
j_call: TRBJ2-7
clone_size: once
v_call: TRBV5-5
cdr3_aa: CASSNSGRPYEQYF
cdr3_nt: TGTGCCAGCAGCAACAGCGGGAGACCCTACGAGCAGTACTTC

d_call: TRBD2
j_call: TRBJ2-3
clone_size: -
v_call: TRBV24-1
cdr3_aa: CATSDLSGEGSDTQYF
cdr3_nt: TGTGCCACCAGTGATCTTAGTGGGGAGGGCTCAGATACGCAGTATTTT

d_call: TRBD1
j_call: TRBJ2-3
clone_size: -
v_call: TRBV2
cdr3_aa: CASSGGTGEADTQYF
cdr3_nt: TGTGCCAGCAGTGGGGGGACAGGGGAAGCGGATACGCAGTATTTT

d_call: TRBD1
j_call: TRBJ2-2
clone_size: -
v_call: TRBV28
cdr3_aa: CASRPTGRTGELFF
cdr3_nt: TGTGCCAGCAGGCCGACAGGGCGGACCGGGGAGCTGTTTTTT

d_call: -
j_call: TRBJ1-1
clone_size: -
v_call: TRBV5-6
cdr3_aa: CASSYQGRNTEAFF
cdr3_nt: TGTGCCAGCAGCTACCAGGGTCGGAACACTGAAGCTTTCTTT

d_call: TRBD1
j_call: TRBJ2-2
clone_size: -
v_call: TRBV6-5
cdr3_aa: CASLQGANTGELFF
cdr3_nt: TGTGCCAGCCTACAGGGGGCGAACACCGGGGAGCTGTTTTTT

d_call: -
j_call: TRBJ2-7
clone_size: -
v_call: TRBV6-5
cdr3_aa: CASTGQVGDYEQYF
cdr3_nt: TGTGCCAGCACGGGGCAGGTTGGGGACTACGAGCAGTACTTC

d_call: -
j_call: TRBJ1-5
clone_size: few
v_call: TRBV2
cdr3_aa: CASKVGTSYQPQHF
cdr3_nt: TGTGCCAGCAAAGTGGGGACATCTTATCAGCCCCAGCATTTT

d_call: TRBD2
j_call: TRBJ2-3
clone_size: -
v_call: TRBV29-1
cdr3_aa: CSVGRTSGSTDTQYF
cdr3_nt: TGCAGCGTGGGTAGGACTAGCGGGAGCACAGATACGCAGTATTTT

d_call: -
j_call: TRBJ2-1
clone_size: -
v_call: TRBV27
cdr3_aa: CASSLSGRMYNEQFF
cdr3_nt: TGTGCCAGCAGTTTATCAGGGCGTATGTACAATGAGCAGTTCTTC

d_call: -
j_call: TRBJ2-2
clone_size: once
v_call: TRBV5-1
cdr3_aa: CASSSGSSVIGELFF
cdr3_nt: TGCGCCAGCAGCTCAGGGAGTTCGGTGATCGGGGAGCTGTTTTTT

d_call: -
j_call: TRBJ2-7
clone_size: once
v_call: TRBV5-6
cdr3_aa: CASSLAGEDEQYF
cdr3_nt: TGTGCCAGCAGCTTGGCCGGGGAGGACGAGCAGTACTTC

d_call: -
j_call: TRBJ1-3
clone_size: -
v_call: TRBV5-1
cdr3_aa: CASSLESSGNTIYF
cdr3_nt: TGCGCCAGCAGCTTGGAGAGCTCTGGAAACACCATATATTTT

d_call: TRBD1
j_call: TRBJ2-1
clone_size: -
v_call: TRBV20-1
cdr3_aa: CSASPGTGRYEQFF
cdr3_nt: TGCAGTGCTAGTCCCGGGACAGGGAGGTATGAGCAGTTCTTC

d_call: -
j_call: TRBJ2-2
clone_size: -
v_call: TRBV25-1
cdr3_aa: CASSDLTRGDTGELFF
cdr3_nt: TGTGCCAGCAGTGATCTAACGCGAGGGGACACCGGGGAGCTGTTTTTT

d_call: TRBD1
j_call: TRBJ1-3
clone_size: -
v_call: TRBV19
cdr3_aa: CATRGRGGASGNTIYF
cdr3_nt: TGTGCCACCCGAGGGAGAGGGGGCGCGTCTGGAAACACCATATATTTT

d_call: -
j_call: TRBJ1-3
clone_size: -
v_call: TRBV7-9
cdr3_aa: CASSLGGNTIYF
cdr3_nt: TGTGCCAGCAGCCTTGGAGGAAACACCATATATTTT

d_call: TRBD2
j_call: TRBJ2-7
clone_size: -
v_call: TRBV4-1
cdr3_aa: CASSHRRGAGDSYEQYF
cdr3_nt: TGCGCCAGCAGCCACCGAAGGGGAGCGGGAGACTCCTACGAGCAGTACTTC

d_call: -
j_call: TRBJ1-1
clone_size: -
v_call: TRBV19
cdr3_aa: CASSILNTEAFF
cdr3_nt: TGTGCCAGTAGTATTTTGAACACTGAAGCTTTCTTT

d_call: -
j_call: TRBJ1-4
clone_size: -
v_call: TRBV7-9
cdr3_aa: CASSFALGRTNEKLFF
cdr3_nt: TGTGCCAGCAGCTTTGCTTTGGGTCGAACTAATGAAAAACTGTTTTTT

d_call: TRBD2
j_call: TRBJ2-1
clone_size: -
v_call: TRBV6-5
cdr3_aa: CASSWTGLAGPNEQFF
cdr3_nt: TGTGCCAGCAGTTGGACGGGACTAGCGGGCCCCAATGAGCAGTTCTTC